This is a list of T cell receptor beta chains from one sample in a study of blood T cell repertoires in COVID-19. The assay was immunoSEQ multiplex PCR, and TCRdb's table has in-frame clones only and misses some. The sample lists approximately 260,000 clones, roughly nine tenths seen once, with 6% to 7% in the top ten. The specimen was PBMCs or T cells enriched from blood (not recorded which). The receptors stem from a woman aged 25 to 39 with acute COVID-19. Each CDR3 is given with its conserved first and last residue. The D gene is left open where the match is weak. Clone size is stated in some rows and not others, as once, few, many or a class when expanded.

D gene: TRBD1
clone size: .
J gene: TRBJ2-3
V gene: TRBV5-6
CDR3 DNA: TGTGCCAGCAGCTTGGCAGGGGGAGATACGCAGTATTTT
CDR3 protein: CASSLAGGDTQYF

D gene: .
clone size: .
J gene: TRBJ2-5
V gene: TRBV3-1/TRBV3-2
CDR3 DNA: TGTGCCAGCAGCCAAGGGCTGGGGGCGGAGGAGACCCAGTACTTC
CDR3 protein: CASSQGLGAEETQYF

D gene: TRBD1
clone size: .
J gene: TRBJ1-1
V gene: TRBV6-2/TRBV6-3
CDR3 DNA: TGTGCCAGCAGTTATGGCGACAGGGTGAACACTGAAGCTTTCTTT
CDR3 protein: CASSYGDRVNTEAFF

D gene: .
clone size: once
J gene: TRBJ2-1
V gene: TRBV21-1
CDR3 DNA: TGTGCCAGCAGCAAACGGGATTGGATCCCGGACAGGTTTGACTCCTACAATGAGCAGTTCTTC
CDR3 protein: CASSKRDWIPDRFDSYNEQFF

D gene: TRBD2
clone size: .
J gene: TRBJ2-1
V gene: TRBV11-3
CDR3 DNA: TGTGCCAGCAGCCCAGGGGGAGGACTAGCGGGAATAAATGAGCAGTTCTTC
CDR3 protein: CASSPGGGLAGINEQFF

D gene: TRBD1
clone size: .
J gene: TRBJ1-5
V gene: TRBV5-1
CDR3 DNA: TGCGCCAGCAGCTTGGGGCAGGGGGGTAGCAATCAGCCCCAGCATTTT
CDR3 protein: CASSLGQGGSNQPQHF

D gene: .
clone size: .
J gene: TRBJ2-4
V gene: TRBV20-1
CDR3 DNA: TGCAGTGCCAACCTCGGAAACATTCAGTACTTC
CDR3 protein: CSANLGNIQYF

D gene: TRBD1
clone size: .
J gene: TRBJ1-6
V gene: TRBV2
CDR3 DNA: TGTGCCAGCGGACCAACACAGGGGAGCTCCTATAATTCACCCCTCCACTTT
CDR3 protein: CASGPTQGSSYNSPLHF

D gene: TRBD2
clone size: .
J gene: TRBJ2-1
V gene: TRBV7-9
CDR3 DNA: TGTGCCAGCAGCCTGTCAAGCGGGGAGAGCTCCTACAATGAGCAGTTCTTC
CDR3 protein: CASSLSSGESSYNEQFF

D gene: .
clone size: .
J gene: TRBJ2-1
V gene: TRBV4-3
CDR3 DNA: TGCGCCAGCAGCCAAGATCCAGGGGTCAATGAGCAGTTCTTC
CDR3 protein: CASSQDPGVNEQFF

D gene: .
clone size: .
J gene: TRBJ1-5
V gene: TRBV10-3
CDR3 DNA: TGTGCCATCAGTCTACAGGGAAATAATCAGCCCCAGCATTTT
CDR3 protein: CAISLQGNNQPQHF

D gene: TRBD2
clone size: .
J gene: TRBJ2-4
V gene: TRBV4-1
CDR3 DNA: TGCGCCAGCAGCCAAGAGGGCGGGAGGGCAAACATTCAGTACTTC
CDR3 protein: CASSQEGGRANIQYF

D gene: TRBD1
clone size: .
J gene: TRBJ2-2
V gene: TRBV11-1
CDR3 DNA: TGTGCCAGCAGCCGGGACAGCGCGAACACCGGGGAGCTGTTTTTT
CDR3 protein: CASSRDSANTGELFF

D gene: .
clone size: .
J gene: TRBJ2-7
V gene: TRBV28
CDR3 DNA: TGTGCCAGCACCTTGGGGCTCCCCGCTTACGAGCAGTACTTC
CDR3 protein: CASTLGLPAYEQYF

D gene: .
clone size: .
J gene: TRBJ1-4
V gene: TRBV7-2
CDR3 DNA: TGTGCCAGCAGCTTACAAGGCGGTAATGAAAAACTGTTTTTT
CDR3 protein: CASSLQGGNEKLFF

D gene: .
clone size: .
J gene: TRBJ2-7
V gene: TRBV7-2
CDR3 DNA: TGTGCCAGCAGCTTAGCGCGGGGGCACTACGAGCAGTACTTC
CDR3 protein: CASSLARGHYEQYF

D gene: .
clone size: few
J gene: TRBJ1-2
V gene: TRBV23-1
CDR3 DNA: TGCGCCAGCAGTCAATGGAGGGGAGTCCGCTTGGGTGGCTACACCTTC
CDR3 protein: CASSQWRGVRLGGYTF

D gene: TRBD2
clone size: .
J gene: TRBJ2-1
V gene: TRBV19
CDR3 DNA: TGTGCCAGTAGTATAGCTAGCGGGGCGTACAATGAGCAGTTCTTC
CDR3 protein: CASSIASGAYNEQFF

D gene: TRBD1
clone size: few
J gene: TRBJ1-2
V gene: TRBV3-1/TRBV3-2
CDR3 DNA: TGTGCCAGCAGCCAAGACCCGGGACAGCACTATGGCTACACCTTC
CDR3 protein: CASSQDPGQHYGYTF

D gene: TRBD1
clone size: .
J gene: TRBJ1-6
V gene: TRBV27
CDR3 DNA: TGTGCCAGCAGACCTGGGACAGAATATAATTCACCCCTCCACTTT
CDR3 protein: CASRPGTEYNSPLHF

D gene: TRBD2
clone size: .
J gene: TRBJ2-1
V gene: TRBV18
CDR3 DNA: TGTGCCAGCTCTACCCTTTTAGCGGGATATGAGCAGTTCTTC
CDR3 protein: CASSTLLAGYEQFF

D gene: .
clone size: .
J gene: TRBJ2-1
V gene: TRBV6-6
CDR3 DNA: TGTGCCAGCAGTCGAGTGGCGGGGGCATCCTACAATGAGCAGTTCTTC
CDR3 protein: CASSRVAGASYNEQFF